This is a list of T cell receptor beta chains from one sample in a study of cytomegalovirus exposure and HLA in healthy donors. Here immunoSEQ multiplex PCR was the method, and the copy in TCRdb shows in-frame clones only, minus some. The sample lists 150,000 to 200,000 clones; about 80% were seen once. The sequenced sample consisted of PBMCs. These receptors all stem from a woman aged 50 to 60 in good health and CMV-seropositive. Both conserved end residues are part of each CDR3. The order of the fields is V gene, J gene, D gene, clone size, CDR3 protein, CDR3 DNA. A D gene is named only where the DNA matches it firmly. For some rows the clone size is stated as once, few or many, or as a class when expanded; others skip it.

>TRBV19|TRBJ1-2|.|once
CASRLKGGQSYGYTF
TGTGCCAGTCGCCTCAAGGGAGGGCAGTCTTATGGCTACACCTTC
>TRBV5-4|TRBJ1-1|.|.
CASSLVQGLSTEAFF
TGTGCCAGCAGCTTGGTTCAGGGTTTAAGCACTGAAGCTTTCTTT
>TRBV5-5|TRBJ2-7|.|once
CASSLVEGFMREQYF
TGTGCCAGCAGCTTGGTAGAGGGTTTTATGAGGGAGCAGTACTTC
>TRBV27|TRBJ1-1|.|.
CASSQGPFTEAFF
TGTGCCAGCAGTCAGGGGCCCTTCACTGAAGCTTTCTTT
>TRBV7-2|TRBJ2-1|.|.
CASSLARQVNEQFF
TGTGCCAGCAGCTTAGCGCGACAGGTCAATGAGCAGTTCTTC
>TRBV10-3|TRBJ1-3|TRBD1|.
CAISGSTGAGNTIYF
TGTGCCATCAGTGGGTCGACAGGGGCTGGAAACACCATATATTTT
>TRBV6-5|TRBJ1-5|.|.
CASSYSGGNQPQHF
TGTGCCAGCAGTTACTCAGGGGGTAACCAGCCCCAGCATTTT
>TRBV4-3|TRBJ1-2|.|.
CASSQERGGYGYTF
TGCGCCAGCAGCCAAGAAAGGGGGGGCTATGGCTACACCTTC
>TRBV14|TRBJ1-1|.|once
CASRQELNTEAFF
TGTGCCAGCCGACAGGAGCTGAACACTGAAGCTTTCTTT
>TRBV5-1|TRBJ2-5|.|once
CASRITRQAETQYF
TGCGCCAGCAGGATTACCCGACAGGCGGAGACCCAGTACTTC
>TRBV6-1|TRBJ2-2|TRBD1|.
CASHQQGARTGELFF
TGTGCCAGCCATCAACAGGGGGCCAGGACCGGGGAGCTGTTTTTT
>TRBV5-1|TRBJ2-1|.|.
CASRSPSNEQFF
TGCGCCAGCAGATCCCCATCCAATGAGCAGTTCTTC
>TRBV4-2|TRBJ2-7|TRBD1|.
CASSQEAGGRAYEQYF
TGTGCCAGCAGCCAAGAAGCAGGGGGTCGGGCCTACGAGCAGTACTTC
>TRBV11-1|TRBJ2-1|.|.
CASSLDIKSNEQFF
TGTGCCAGCAGCTTGGACATAAAATCCAATGAGCAGTTCTTC
>TRBV5-4|TRBJ2-7|TRBD2|many
CASSLEGTSGGVLGQYF
TGTGCCAGCAGCTTGGAGGGGACTAGCGGGGGTGTTTTAGGGCAGTACTTC
>TRBV6-1|TRBJ1-4|.|.
CASSGGQVATNEKLFF
TGTGCCAGCAGTGGAGGACAAGTTGCAACTAATGAAAAACTGTTTTTT
>TRBV7-2|TRBJ1-1|TRBD1|.
CASSLTGVGTEAFF
TGTGCCAGCAGCTTGACAGGGGTGGGCACTGAAGCTTTCTTT
>TRBV6-5|TRBJ2-7|TRBD2|.
CASSYWTSGGYEQYF
TGTGCCAGCAGTTACTGGACTAGCGGCGGCTACGAGCAGTACTTC
>TRBV5-5|TRBJ2-3|TRBD2|.
CASSLAPLAGSTDTQYF
TGTGCCAGCAGCTTGGCCCCCCTAGCGGGAAGCACAGATACGCAGTATTTT
>TRBV6-5|TRBJ2-3|TRBD2|.
CASSPLAGAPDTQYF
TGTGCCAGCAGCCCCTTAGCGGGGGCCCCAGATACGCAGTATTTT
>TRBV29-1|TRBJ2-6|.|.
CSVFEGWASPSGANVLTF
TGCAGCGTTTTCGAGGGTTGGGCCTCGCCGTCTGGGGCCAACGTCCTGACTTTC
>TRBV2|TRBJ1-1|TRBD1|.
CASSVGQRNTEAFF
TGTGCCAGCAGCGTGGGACAGAGGAACACTGAAGCTTTCTTT
>TRBV5-1|TRBJ2-2|TRBD2|.
CASSTNARGIISGELFF
TGCGCCAGCAGTACAAATGCGCGGGGGATCATCAGCGGGGAGCTGTTTTTT
>TRBV29-1|TRBJ2-5|.|.
CSVIGGAETQYF
TGCAGCGTTATTGGAGGGGCGGAGACCCAGTACTTC
>TRBV5-4|TRBJ1-1|TRBD1|.
CASSRDRVMNTEAFF
TGTGCCAGCAGCCGGGACAGGGTCATGAACACTGAAGCTTTCTTT
>TRBV18|TRBJ2-7|.|.
CASSSQRISYEQYF
TGTGCCAGCTCATCACAGAGGATCTCCTACGAGCAGTACTTC
>TRBV2|TRBJ2-2|.|.
CASTLGVRELFF
TGTGCCAGCACCCTAGGTGTACGGGAGCTGTTTTTT
>TRBV9|TRBJ2-7|.|.
CASSVGGGGAYEQYF
TGTGCCAGCAGCGTAGGGGGGGGCGGAGCCTACGAGCAGTACTTC
>TRBV5-4|TRBJ2-7|TRBD1|once
CASSRGQGKTYEQYF
TGTGCCAGCAGCAGAGGACAGGGAAAAACCTACGAGCAGTACTTC
>TRBV6-6|TRBJ2-7|TRBD1|.
CASSQGAREQYF
TGTGCCAGCAGCCAGGGGGCGCGAGAGCAGTACTTC
>TRBV7-2|TRBJ2-7|TRBD2|.
CASSPAAGRVGEQYF
TGTGCCAGCAGCCCTGCGGCAGGGAGGGTTGGGGAGCAGTACTTC
>TRBV5-6|TRBJ2-1|.|.
CASSEGGSFGEQFF
TGTGCCAGCAGTGAAGGAGGCAGCTTCGGTGAGCAGTTCTTC
>TRBV29-1|TRBJ2-7|TRBD2|.
CSVARGSGTSYEQYF
TGCAGCGTCGCCCGGGGGAGCGGGACCTCCTACGAGCAGTACTTC
>TRBV7-9|TRBJ1-2|.|.
CASSPRPSSRGYGYTF
TGTGCCAGCAGCCCTCGCCCCTCCTCTCGGGGATATGGCTACACCTTC
>TRBV18|TRBJ1-1|.|.
CASSPADSLEAFF
TGTGCCAGCTCACCAGCGGACAGTCTTGAAGCTTTCTTT
>TRBV27|TRBJ2-1|TRBD2|.
CASSKGLAGALPFF
TGTGCCAGCAGTAAGGGACTAGCGGGAGCCCTTCCGTTCTTC
>TRBV19|TRBJ2-6|TRBD2|.
CASSGPREDLVANVLTF
TGTGCCAGTAGTGGACCTCGGGAGGACTTGGTGGCCAACGTCCTGACTTTC
>TRBV2|TRBJ1-3|.|.
CASTSLPGNTIYF
TGTGCCAGCACTAGCTTGCCCGGAAACACCATATATTTT
>TRBV14|TRBJ2-7|TRBD2|.
CASSPYTRAGGSYEQYF
TGTGCCAGCAGCCCCTATACTAGGGCGGGAGGATCCTACGAGCAGTACTTC
>TRBV4-1|TRBJ2-7|.|.
CASSQDRGYEQYF
TGCGCCAGCAGCCAAGACAGGGGCTACGAGCAGTACTTC
>TRBV7-9|TRBJ2-1|.|.
CASSPRDSRNEQFF
TGTGCCAGCAGCCCCAGGGACTCTCGGAATGAGCAGTTCTTC
>TRBV29-1|TRBJ2-7|.|once
CSVAGRGAYEQYF
TGCAGCGTTGCTGGGAGGGGGGCCTACGAGCAGTACTTC
>TRBV11-2|TRBJ1-3|.|.
CAGNGGKSGNTIYF
TGTGCCGGGAACGGGGGGAAATCTGGAAACACCATATATTTT
>TRBV5-1|TRBJ2-1|.|.
CASSATQGNEQFF
TGCGCCAGCAGCGCGACGCAGGGCAATGAGCAGTTCTTC
>TRBV9|TRBJ2-7|.|.
CASSAGRGRYEQYF
TGTGCCAGCAGCGCCGGCAGGGGCCGGTACGAGCAGTACTTC
>TRBV6-1|TRBJ1-2|TRBD1|.
CASATGVNYGYTF
TGTGCCAGCGCCACAGGGGTTAACTATGGCTACACCTTC